This T cell receptor beta chain stems from a study of blood T cell repertoires in COVID-19. In the authors' workflow: Scientists estimated how many nucleated cells there were by amplifying reference gene primers. Sequenced by immunoSEQ multiplex PCR; TCRdb stores in-frame clones only, minus some. V, J and clone size derive from that table, while D and trimming were established from the DNA sequence. The sample includes 150,000 to 170,000 clones, about 85% of them seen just once. The Seattle patients, enrolled during active infection, were followed longitudinally. The CDR3 is made up of 15 amino acids. Germline-derived CDR1 and CDR2 are ENHRY and SYGVKD. V lost 7 bases to trimming and J lost 2 bases, with 15 bases between them.

The sample comprised peripheral blood. The rearrangement uses TRBV10-3 and TRBJ1-5; D may be TRBD1 (6 bases). The sequence was collected from a man aged 60-69 years with COVID-19, enrolled during active disease. Written as DNA, the CDR3 is TGTGCCATCAAGGGGGAGGGCAGAGGCAATCAGCCCCAGCATTTT. Protein: CAIKGEGRGNQPQHF.